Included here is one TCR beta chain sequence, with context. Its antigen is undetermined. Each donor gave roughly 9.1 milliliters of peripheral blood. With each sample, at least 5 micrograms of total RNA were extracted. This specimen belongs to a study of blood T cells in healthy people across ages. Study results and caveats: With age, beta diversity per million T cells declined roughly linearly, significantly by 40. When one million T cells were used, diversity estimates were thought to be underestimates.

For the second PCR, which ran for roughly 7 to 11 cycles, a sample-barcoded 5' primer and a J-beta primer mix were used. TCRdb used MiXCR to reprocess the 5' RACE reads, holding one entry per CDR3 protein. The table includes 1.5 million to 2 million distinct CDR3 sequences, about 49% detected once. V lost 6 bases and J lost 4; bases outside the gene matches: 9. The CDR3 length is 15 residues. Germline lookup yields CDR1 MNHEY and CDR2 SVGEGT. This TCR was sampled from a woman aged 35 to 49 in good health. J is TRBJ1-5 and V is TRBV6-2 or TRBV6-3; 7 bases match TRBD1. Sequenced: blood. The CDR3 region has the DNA TGTGCCAGCAGACTCACAGGGGTGGGTAATCAGCCCCAGCATTTT. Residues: CASRLTGVGNQPQHF.